The 24 T cell receptor beta chains below were found in one sample sequenced in a study of blood T cell repertoires in COVID-19. Assay used: immunoSEQ multiplex PCR; TCRdb lists only in-frame clones, some missing. The repertoire holds roughly 34,000 clones, with almost 90% as singletons. Sequencing used peripheral blood. The receptors stem from a woman aged 70 to 79 with active COVID-19.

The chain links TRBV6-2 or TRBV6-3 to TRBJ2-7; a possible D gene is TRBD1 (7 bases). The CDR3 consists of 14 residues. The V and J ends lost 7 bases and 6 bases respectively, with 19 bases between them. Germline V gene data show CDR1 as MNHEY and CDR2 as SVGEGT. CDR3 protein: CASTPGAGGPEQYF. In nucleotides, the CDR3 is TGTGCCAGCACCCCGGGGGCAGGGGGTCCCGAGCAGTACTTC.

V and J are TRBV12-3 or TRBV12-4 and TRBJ2-3; D is unclear. The CDR3 runs to 13 residues. The V end lost 1 base, the J end lost 5 bases, and 7 bases lay between the germline ends. The CDR3 DNA sequence: TGTGCCAGCAGTTTAGGAGTAAGAGATACGCAGTATTTT. Amino acid sequence: CASSLGVRDTQYF.

The chain uses TRBV5-1 and TRBJ2-2, with D tentatively TRBD1 (5 bases). The germline CDR1 and CDR2 sequences are SGHRS and YFSETQ. CDR3 size: 15 residues. V lost 7 bases and J lost 0, with 13 bases in between. CDR3 nucleotides: TGCGCCAGCCTTAGGGGCGACACGAACACCGGGGAGCTGTTTTTT. Protein: CASLRGDTNTGELFF.

The chain couples TRBV9 to TRBJ1-3; a possible D gene is TRBD1 (5 bases). CDR3 length: 11 amino acids. V was clipped by 3 bases and J by 10 bases, with 8 bases between them. Germline CDR1 and CDR2: SGDLS and YYNGEE. This chain's CDR3 is CASSAPGTIYF. The DNA for the CDR3 is TGTGCCAGCAGCGCGCCAGGGACCATATATTTT.

A single count supports this clone. The chain carries TRBV3-1 (or the pseudogene TRBV3-2) and TRBJ1-1, with a weak D call TRBD1 (6 bases). Trimming shortened V by 0 bases and J by 5 bases, and 19 bases separated the two germline ends. The CDR3 loop spans 17 amino acids. Germline assignment: CDR1 LGHDT and CDR2 YNNKEL (reference sequence). The CDR3 DNA reads TGTGCCAGCAGCCAAGATAGGTTCCAGGGGTGGGGGACTGAAGCTTTCTTT. It yields the protein CASSQDRFQGWGTEAFF.

The V gene is TRBV3-1 (or the pseudogene TRBV3-2), the J gene TRBJ2-7; D is unclear. CDR1 and CDR2 from the germline V gene are LGHDT and YNNKEL (reference sequence). Trimming left V 0 bases short and J 0 bases short, with 12 bases between. The CDR3 has 16 amino acids. In DNA, the CDR3 is TGTGCCAGCAGCCAAGATCTGAGCGTTTACTCCTACGAGCAGTACTTC. This codes for CASSQDLSVYSYEQYF.

The CDR3 sequence is CASERLPSNEQFF. The CDR3 DNA reads TGTGCCTCTGAAAGACTACCTAGCAATGAGCAGTTCTTC. The V call is TRBV30, the J call TRBJ2-1; maybe TRBD2 (5 bases). The CDR3 contains 13 residues. Germline CDR1 GTSNPN, CDR2 SVGIG (reference sequence). V dropped 7 bases and J dropped 6 bases, with 16 bases sitting between them. Complete variable domain (other parts from reference TRBV30 and TRBJ2-1): SQTIHQWPATLVQPVGSPLSLECTVEGTSNPNLYWYRQAAGRGLQLLFYSVGIGQISSEVPQNLSASRPQDRQFILSSKKLLLSDSGFYLCASERLPSNEQFFGPGTRLTVL.

The chain uses TRBV4-3 and TRBJ2-1; 9 positions match TRBD2. The CDR3 runs 14 residues. CDR1 is LGHNA, CDR2 YSLEER, per germline. The V gene end was trimmed by 3 bases and the J gene end by 13 bases; junction bases not matched to a gene: 10. The DNA of the CDR3 is TGCGCCAGCAGCCAGCTCGTTGGCGGGGGGGCCCAGTTCTTC. Amino acids: CASSQLVGGGAQFF.

The gene calls are TRBV3-1 (or the pseudogene TRBV3-2) and TRBJ1-1; D remains ambiguous. The germline V gene has CDR1 LGHDT and CDR2 YNNKEL (reference sequence). V lost 0 bases and J 4 bases, leaving 12 bases between the germline ends. The CDR3 consists of 15 residues. In nucleotides, the CDR3 is TGTGCCAGCAGCCAAGACAGGATTGGTCCCACTGAAGCTTTCTTT. Protein: CASSQDRIGPTEAFF.

CDR3: CASSYSGQDNYGYTF. CDR3 DNA: TGTGCCAGCAGTTACTCGGGACAGGACAACTATGGCTACACCTTC. The V gene is TRBV6-5, the J gene TRBJ1-2; 8 bases agree with TRBD1. This CDR3 spans 15 amino acids. With 0 bases clipped from V and 2 bases from J, the junction kept 2 bases outside the gene matches. The germline CDR1 and CDR2 sequences are MNHEY and SVGAGI.

This chain uses TRBV19 with TRBJ1-5; D remains unclear. This CDR3 has 13 amino acids. Germline V gives CDR1 LNHDA, CDR2 SQIVND (reference sequence). V was clipped by 5 bases and J by 2 bases, with 7 bases between them. The CDR3 DNA sequence: TGTGCCAGTAGTCTCCAGGGCAATCAGCCCCAGCATTTT. It yields the protein CASSLQGNQPQHF. The full variable domain, rest sourced from reference TRBV19 and TRBJ1-5, is DGGITQSPKYLFRKEGQNVTLSCEQNLNHDAMYWYRQDPGQGLRLIYYSQIVNDFQKGDIAEGYSVSREKKESFPLTVTSAQKNPTAFYLCASSLQGNQPQHFGDGTRLSIL.

The chain joins TRBV4-3 to TRBJ1-4, with D maybe TRBD1 (5 bases). This CDR3 region has 15 residues. The V end was cut by 0 bases, the J end by 8 bases, with 13 bases between. Germline CDR1 and CDR2: LGHNA and YSLEER. CDR3 nucleotide sequence: TGCGCCAGCAGCCAAGAATGGTTCTCAGGGGAAAAACTGTTTTTT. Translating gives CASSQEWFSGEKLFF.

The rearrangement uses TRBV6-5 and TRBJ2-2; possibly TRBD1 for D (5 bases). V lost 9 bases and J lost 7, with 21 bases in between. The CDR3 sequence is 15 residues long. The germline gives CDR1 MNHEY, CDR2 SVGAGI. The DNA of the CDR3 is TGTGCCAGTTGTTTCCGGGCCGCCGGACACGGGGAGCTGTTTTTT. Residues: CASCFRAAGHGELFF.

This chain connects TRBV7-2 to TRBJ2-3, with 7 nucleotides matching TRBD1. The trim removed 3 bases at V and 6 bases at J, leaving 3 bases unmatched. CDR1 is SGHTA, CDR2 FQGNSA, per germline. This CDR3 has 13 amino acids. The CDR3 nucleotides read TGTGCCAGCAGCTTGAGGGGGCTGGATACGCAGTATTTT. The encoded protein is CASSLRGLDTQYF.

The chain combines TRBV4-1 with TRBJ2-3; 7 nucleotides align to TRBD2. Per the germline V gene, CDR1 is MGHRA and CDR2 is YSYEKL. CDR3 length: 15 amino acids. J lost 6 bases, V lost 1 base, and 7 bases had no gene match. The chain's CDR3 is CASSQGRGGGDTQYF. In DNA, the CDR3 is TGCGCCAGCAGCCAAGGACGCGGGGGAGGTGATACGCAGTATTTT.

The V call is TRBV5-1, the J call TRBJ2-5, with TRBD2 matching over 10 bases. The germline V gene encodes CDR1 SGHRS and CDR2 YFSETQ. The CDR3 sequence is 15 residues long. The trim removed 2 bases at V and 2 bases at J, leaving 3 bases unmatched. The CDR3 loop reads CASSFSGGGQETQYF. CDR3 in DNA: TGCGCCAGCAGCTTCAGCGGGGGGGGTCAAGAGACCCAGTACTTC. Supplemented by reference TRBV5-1 and TRBJ2-5, the full variable domain reads KAGVTQTPRYLIKTRGQQVTLSCSPISGHRSVSWYQQTPGQGLQFLFEYFSETQRNKGNFPGRFSGRQFSNSRSEMNVSTLELGDSALYLCASSFSGGGQETQYFGPGTRLLVL.

The V call is TRBV6-5, the J call TRBJ2-7; no reliable D call. This CDR3 has 12 residues. V was shortened by 8 bases and J by 2 bases, with 10 bases between the two germline ends. The V gene's germline CDR1 is MNHEY and CDR2 SVGAGI. In DNA form, the CDR3 reads TGTGCCAGCGCCAACTCCCCCTACGAGCAGTACTTC. Its protein product is CASANSPYEQYF.

The J gene is TRBJ1-4, the V gene TRBV19, with TRBD1 identical over 10 bases. Germline CDR1 LNHDA, CDR2 SQIVND (reference sequence). V was pared by 2 bases and J by 6 bases, with 6 bases of the junction left unmatched. This CDR3 is 16 amino acids long. The CDR3 sequence: CASSILSGTGDEKLFF. In nucleotides, the CDR3 is TGTGCCAGTAGTATATTATCCGGGACAGGGGATGAAAAACTGTTTTTT.

J is TRBJ2-3 and V is TRBV7-8; TRBD2 aligns across 7 bases. J gave up 5 bases and V 3 bases, and 5 bases lay outside the gene matches. This CDR3 has 14 residues. Germline V CDR1 and CDR2: SGHVS, FQNEAQ. The CDR3 nucleotides read TGTGCCAGCAGCTTCGGACTAGATTTAGATACGCAGTATTTT. This codes for CASSFGLDLDTQYF.

CDR3 amino acids: CASSHLGGGETQYF. In nucleotides, the CDR3 is TGTGCCAGCAGCCACCTAGGGGGAGGGGAGACCCAGTACTTC. The chain employs TRBV5-8 and TRBJ2-5; possible D gene TRBD2, 7 bases. Trimming took off 4 bases at V and 5 bases at J, with 15 bases between the two ends. Germline V gene data show CDR1 as SGHTS and CDR2 as YDEGEE. CDR3 length equals 14 residues.

The J gene is TRBJ2-3, the V gene TRBV20-1; tentatively, D is TRBD2 (5 bases). CDR1 and CDR2 (germline): DFQATT, SNEGSKA (reference sequence). The CDR3 covers 10 residues. The V and J ends lost 7 bases and 8 bases respectively, with 10 bases between them. The CDR3 is CSVPAGTQYF. The DNA for the CDR3 is TGCAGTGTTCCCGCGGGTACGCAGTATTTT.

This clone was seen only a few times. The genes are TRBV7-3 and TRBJ1-1, with unresolved D. Germline V gene lookup returns CDR1 SGHTA and CDR2 FQGTGA. The CDR3 contains 14 residues. V gave up 4 bases and J gave up 1 base, with 10 bases separating them. CDR3 loop: CASSSPGRNTEAFF. The CDR3 coding sequence is TGTGCCAGCAGCTCACCTGGGAGGAACACTGAAGCTTTCTTT.

The J gene is TRBJ2-2, the V gene TRBV30, with 9 bases lining up with TRBD2. V trimming: 0 bases; J trimming: 6 bases; junction bases outside the gene matches: 5. The CDR3 totals 15 residues. Germline lookup yields CDR1 GTSNPN and CDR2 SVGIG (reference sequence). The CDR3 protein is CAWSVGGGGPGELFF. The DNA for the CDR3 is TGTGCCTGGAGTGTGGGCGGGGGGGGCCCCGGGGAGCTGTTTTTT. Full variable domain (remainder filled in from reference TRBV30 and TRBJ2-2): SQTIHQWPATLVQPVGSPLSLECTVEGTSNPNLYWYRQAAGRGLQLLFYSVGIGQISSEVPQNLSASRPQDRQFILSSKKLLLSDSGFYLCAWSVGGGGPGELFFGEGSRLTVL.

The V call is TRBV7-3, the J call TRBJ2-3, with TRBD2 matching 11 bases. This CDR3 has 19 amino acids. Germline loops: CDR1 SGHTA, CDR2 FQGTGA. After removal of 4 bases from V and 0 bases from J, the junction contained 12 bases not matched to a gene. The CDR3 sequence: CASSSPLIAGGPSTDTQYF. The CDR3 bases are TGTGCCAGCAGCTCCCCACTGATAGCGGGGGGGCCGAGCACAGATACGCAGTATTTT.